These 2 T cell receptor beta chains share one sample of origin, sequenced in a study of beta chain features in type 1 diabetes. The study reverse transcribed the entire isolated RNA, so it sequenced expressed TCRB transcripts. The protocol was immunoSEQ multiplex PCR, while the TCRdb copy is restricted to in-frame clones and leaves out a portion. The sample lists some 400,000 clones, less than 15% occurring once. Input material: naive CD4+ T cells from blood. These receptors were obtained from a woman aged 18-35 years in good health.

V usage is TRBV30 and J usage is TRBJ1-1, with D unclear. V dropped 1 base and J dropped 8 bases, with 11 bases sitting between them. CDR3 length: 12 residues. Germline assignment: CDR1 GTSNPN and CDR2 SVGIG (reference sequence). The CDR3 region is CAWSARSPEAFF. The CDR3 region has the DNA TGTGCCTGGAGTGCGCGGTCTCCAGAAGCTTTCTTT.

This clone was seen only a few times. The V and J genes are TRBV6-6 and TRBJ2-7, with TRBD1 as a possible D gene (6 bases). In germline, CDR1 is MNHNY, CDR2 SVGAGI (reference sequence). V lost 5 bases to trimming and J lost 3 bases, with 17 bases between them. The length of the CDR3 is 15 residues. The CDR3 DNA sequence: TGTGCCAGCAGTGGTGGCGGACAGCGATTCTACGAGCAGTACTTC. Residues: CASSGGGQRFYEQYF.